Following are 21 T cell receptor beta chains from one sample sequenced in a study of response to subunit inactivated influenza vaccine. MiXCR was run by TCRdb on the RT-PCR reads, yielding one entry per CDR3 protein. The sample consists of 500,000 to 600,000 distinct CDR3 sequences, approximately 16% of them appearing once. Sequenced material: CD4+ T cells sorted from PBMCs, taken roughly 24 months after vaccination. The receptors come from a man aged 45 to 70 who received an inactivated influenza vaccine.

The chain recombines TRBV27 with TRBJ2-7; tentative D call: TRBD2 (6 bases). The CDR3 has 15 amino acids. The germline V and J ends were trimmed by 5 bases and 3 bases, with 17 bases remaining between them. The germline V gene encodes CDR1 MNHEY and CDR2 SMNVEV (reference sequence). As DNA, the CDR3 is TGTGCCAGCAGTCCCCGGACCGGACTACGCTACGAGCAGTACTTC. Its translation is CASSPRTGLRYEQYF.

This clonotype has a handful of counts. The J gene is TRBJ2-7, the V gene TRBV5-6, with 8 positions matching TRBD1. CDR1 is SGHDT, CDR2 YYEEEE, per germline. This CDR3 region has 14 residues. V shed 4 bases and J 6 bases; nucleotides not matched to a gene: 9. CDR3 bases: TGTGCCAGCAGCGCGGGGCAGGGGGCCCTCGAGCAGTACTTC. Encoded protein: CASSAGQGALEQYF.

The sample holds a few counts of this clonotype. CDR3 coding DNA: TGCGCCAGCAGCCAAGTAGTGGGGGTGGTCGGGGAGCTGTTTTTT. Protein sequence: CASSQVVGVVGELFF. The gene calls are TRBV4-1 and TRBJ2-2, with D perhaps TRBD1 or TRBD2 (5 bases each). Trimming removed 1 base from V and 7 bases from J, with 13 bases in between. The CDR3 consists of 15 residues. Germline CDR1 is MGHRA and CDR2 is YSYEKL.

The sample holds a few counts of this clonotype. The V call is TRBV5-1, the J call TRBJ2-7; TRBD1 aligns across 10 bases. CDR1 is SGHRS and CDR2 is YFSETQ in the germline V gene. V shed 4 bases, J shed 3 bases, and the junction held 4 bases outside the gene matches. This CDR3 spans 14 amino acids. This chain's CDR3 is CASSDGQGVYEQYF. CDR3 DNA sequence: TGCGCCAGCAGCGACGGACAGGGGGTCTACGAGCAGTACTTC.

This clonotype appeared a few times. The V call is TRBV5-1, the J call TRBJ2-3; 8 nucleotides align to TRBD2. CDR3 size: 14 residues. Germline V gives CDR1 SGHRS, CDR2 YFSETQ. V was pared by 2 bases and J by 6 bases, with 5 bases of the junction left unmatched. Here the CDR3 reads CASSFGGGHDTQYF. The CDR3, as DNA: TGCGCCAGCAGCTTCGGCGGGGGGCATGATACGCAGTATTTT.

This clonotype was seen more than once but under ten times. This chain joins TRBV2 and TRBJ1-2; possibly TRBD1 for D (6 bases). This CDR3 contains 13 residues. Trimming stripped 6 bases from V and 6 bases from J, with 14 bases between. Germline values: CDR1 SNHLY, CDR2 FYNNEI. The CDR3 reads CASSELGADGYTF. CDR3 coding DNA: TGTGCCAGCAGCGAGCTGGGGGCTGATGGCTACACCTTC.

In this sample, this clonotype turned up a few times. The V and J genes are TRBV29-1 and TRBJ2-1, with D perhaps matching TRBD2 (6 bases). The CDR3 covers 14 residues. The V gene's germline CDR1 is SQVTM and CDR2 ANQGSEA. The CDR3 bases are TGCACCGGAGGGTCGGGAGAGGGTTACAATGAGCAGTTCTTC. This gives the protein CTGGSGEGYNEQFF.

This clonotype has at least ten counts. V and J are TRBV5-1 and TRBJ2-7; TRBD1 might be the D (6 bases). Trimming pared 4 bases from V and 4 bases from J, leaving 18 bases between. The CDR3 covers 15 residues. The germline CDR1 and CDR2 sequences are SGHRS and YFSETQ. The CDR3 nucleotides are TGCGCCAGCAGCCCGGACTTGGGGACACTATACGAGCAGTACTTC. This gives the protein CASSPDLGTLYEQYF.

This clonotype appeared a few times. The rearrangement joins TRBV4-1 to TRBJ1-1, with no clear D. V was cut by 3 bases and J by 5 bases, with 13 bases left in between. The CDR3 is made up of 14 amino acids. Germline CDR1 and CDR2: MGHRA and YSYEKL. Written as DNA, the CDR3 is TGCGCCAGCAGCCAGGGGTTTGGGCGGACTGAAGCTTTCTTT. This encodes CASSQGFGRTEAFF.

This clonotype has ten or more counts. The chain joins TRBV5-1 to TRBJ2-3; D is unresolved. CDR3 length: 12 amino acids. CDR1 SGHRS and CDR2 YFSETQ come from the germline V gene. Trimming pared 5 bases from V and 3 bases from J, leaving 7 bases between. CDR3 in DNA: TGCGCCAGCAGAAAGGGAACAGATACGCAGTATTTT. This translates into CASRKGTDTQYF.

In its sample, this clonotype was seen many times. V gene TRBV10-3 combines with J gene TRBJ2-7, with D perhaps given as TRBD1 or TRBD2 (6 bases each). Germline CDR1 is ENHRY and CDR2 is SYGVKD. This CDR3 spans 11 amino acids. V was clipped by 8 bases and J by 6 bases, with 11 bases between them. DNA for the CDR3: TGTGCCATCTCCAGGGGAGGCGAGCAGTACTTC. Protein sequence: CAISRGGEQYF.

The rearrangement joins TRBV6-2 or TRBV6-3 to TRBJ2-1; 7 nucleotides line up with TRBD1. Germline trimming cut 5 bases from V and 7 bases from J; bases unmatched to any gene: 5. CDR3 size: 13 residues. Looked up from germline, CDR1 is MNHEY and CDR2 is SVGEGT. CDR3 region: CASSSRDRNEQFF. CDR3 nucleotides: TGTGCCAGCAGTAGCCGGGACAGAAATGAGCAGTTCTTC.

The chain is built from TRBV7-9 and TRBJ2-7; the D gene could be TRBD1 or TRBD2 (5 bases each). CDR1 is SEHNR and CDR2 is FQNEAQ in the germline V gene (reference sequence). The V end was cut by 5 bases, the J end by 0 bases, with 17 bases between. The CDR3 totals 16 residues. The CDR3 region has the DNA TGTGCCAGCAGCCCCCTTCGTGGGACGACCTCCTACGAGCAGTACTTC. Protein: CASSPLRGTTSYEQYF.

The rearrangement joins TRBV12-3 or TRBV12-4 to TRBJ1-3; possible D gene TRBD1, 5 bases. The CDR3 contains 15 residues. V was cut by 3 bases and J by 2 bases, with 11 bases left in between. CDR3 nucleotides: TGTGCCAGCAGTTTTGTGAGAGGGGCTGGAAACACCATATATTTT. Protein: CASSFVRGAGNTIYF.

This clonotype was counted only a few times. The chain couples TRBV18 to TRBJ1-2, with D perhaps matching TRBD1 (6 bases). Trimming took 6 bases from V and 7 from J, leaving 18 bases between them. Looked up from germline, CDR1 is KGHSH and CDR2 is LQKENI. The CDR3 consists of 14 residues. The CDR3 protein is CASSDRGQESGYTF. The CDR3 DNA reads as TGTGCCAGCTCGGACCGGGGGCAGGAGAGTGGCTACACCTTC.

This clonotype was seen ten or more times. This chain uses TRBV12-3 or TRBV12-4 with TRBJ2-5, with 12 bases identical to TRBD1. The CDR3 length is 15 residues. Trimming cost V 8 bases and J 6 bases; bases outside gene matches: 10. CDR3 DNA sequence: TGTGCCAGCGGGACGTGGCGGGACAGGGGGCAGACCCAGTACTTC. This translates into CASGTWRDRGQTQYF.

The chain couples TRBV12-3 or TRBV12-4 to TRBJ2-7, with unresolved D. Trimming removed 3 bases from V and 6 bases from J, with 6 bases in between. The CDR3 has 11 amino acids. The CDR3 bases are TGTGCCAGCAGTTTTGATCTCGAGCAGTACTTC. Translated, it gives CASSFDLEQYF.

This clonotype came up many times. The chain carries TRBV6-5 and TRBJ2-2; D gene uncertain. The V and J ends lost 5 bases and 1 base respectively, with 5 bases between them. This CDR3 is 13 amino acids long. CDR1 MNHEY and CDR2 SVGAGI come from the germline V gene. The CDR3 here is CASSTRNTGELFF. The CDR3 DNA reads TGTGCCAGCAGTACCAGGAACACCGGGGAGCTGTTTTTT.

This clonotype was found many times. The chain uses TRBV7-8 and TRBJ1-5; possibly TRBD1 for D (6 bases). Trimming took off 9 bases at V and 6 bases at J, with 12 bases between the two ends. There are 12 residues in the CDR3. In germline, CDR1 is SGHVS, CDR2 FQNEAQ. The CDR3 spells CASRGAGQPQHF. The CDR3 DNA sequence: TGTGCCAGTAGGGGGGCGGGTCAGCCCCAGCATTTT.

V and J are TRBV3-1 and TRBJ1-2; D is unresolved. V dropped 0 bases and J dropped 2 bases, with 13 bases sitting between them. Germline V gene data show CDR1 as LGHDT and CDR2 as YNNKEL (reference sequence). The CDR3 is made up of 16 amino acids. Here the CDR3 DNA reads TGTGCCAGCAGCCAAGAAAGGGCTCGACAAAACTATGGCTACACCTTC. As protein: CASSQERARQNYGYTF.

The chain recombines TRBV29-1 with TRBJ2-7; 9 bases map to TRBD2. Germline values: CDR1 SQVTM, CDR2 ANQGSEA. The ends lost 6 bases at V and 3 bases at J; junction bases unmatched: 6. This CDR3 has 13 residues. The CDR3 DNA follows: TGCAGCGTCCAGCGGGGGGACATCTACGAGCAGTACTTC. Amino acids: CSVQRGDIYEQYF.